This T cell receptor beta chain was recovered during a study of T-cell reconstitution after alpha-beta-depleted transplantation in children. Preparing the TCRbeta library involved the use of unique molecular identifiers. TCRdb re-derived calls from the PCR reads in MiXCR, one entry per CDR3 protein. The table includes tens of thousands of distinct CDR3 sequences, around 53% detected once. A word on this clonotype: No antigen is known for it.

Findings of the study overall: Diversity and T-cell counts at one year after transplant derived mostly from new T cells. The origin of alpha-beta T cells about two months after transplant was reportedly several hundred expanded graft clones.

J was trimmed by 5 bases and V by 0 bases; bases with no gene match: 3. This CDR3 region has 14 residues. The source material was peripheral blood, sampled before TCRalphabeta/CD19-depleted stem cell transplant. The rearrangement uses TRBV23-1 and TRBJ1-1; 7 bases line up with TRBD1. TRBV23-1 is known as an ORF, though its function is uncertain. The receptor was derived from a boy under three years old with SCID, due to receive a stem cell transplant. CDR3 nucleotide sequence: TGCGCCAGCAGTCAATCCCAGGGGGGGACTGAAGCTTTCTTT. Its translation: CASSQSQGGTEAFF.